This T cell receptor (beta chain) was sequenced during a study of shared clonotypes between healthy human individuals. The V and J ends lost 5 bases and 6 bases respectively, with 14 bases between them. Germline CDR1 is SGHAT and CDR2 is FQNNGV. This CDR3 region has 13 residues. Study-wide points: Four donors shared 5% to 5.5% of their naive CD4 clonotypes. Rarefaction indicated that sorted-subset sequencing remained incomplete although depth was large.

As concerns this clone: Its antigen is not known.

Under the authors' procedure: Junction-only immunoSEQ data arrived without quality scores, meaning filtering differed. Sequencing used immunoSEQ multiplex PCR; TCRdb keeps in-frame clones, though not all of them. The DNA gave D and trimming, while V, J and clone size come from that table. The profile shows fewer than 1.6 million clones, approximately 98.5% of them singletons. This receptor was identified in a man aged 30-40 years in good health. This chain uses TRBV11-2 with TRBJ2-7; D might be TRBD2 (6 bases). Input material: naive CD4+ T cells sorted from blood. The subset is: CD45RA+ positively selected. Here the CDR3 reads CASSPSGAFEQYF. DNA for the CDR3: TGTGCCAGCAGCCCCTCGGGAGCATTCGAGCAGTACTTC.